This T cell receptor (beta chain) comes out of a study of metastatic and nonmetastatic thyroid tumors. TCRdb re-processed the PCR reads through MiXCR. The sample has approximately 15,000 clones, approximately 3.7% seen once. Germline CDR1 is MRHNA and CDR2 is SNTAGT. Trimming removed 5 bases from V and 5 bases from J, with 19 bases in between. The CDR3 consists of 15 residues. Prior to thyroid surgery, none of the patients had received any treatment. The source material was tumor tissue. The rearrangement joins TRBV6-4 to TRBJ2-7; D is possibly TRBD2 (6 bases). The clonotype was recovered from a female donor with papillary thyroid cancer or a benign thyroid nodule (not recorded which). Some clones in this sample may be carry-over from other donors' samples. CDR3 residues: CASSHPPGGEDEQYF. The CDR3 coding sequence is TGTGCCAGCAGTCACCCCCCCGGAGGGGAGGACGAGCAGTACTTC.